The clone carrying this TCR beta chain occurred many times. The data are from a study of T cells in Graves' hyperthyroidism and ophthalmopathy. The blood sample predates any ophthalmopathy symptoms, coming from first hyperthyroidism diagnosis. Amplified regions were TCR beta CDR3 sequences from RNA transcripts. When the TCR CDR3 underwent first-round RT-PCR, the HTBI primer set was used. A single record per CDR3 protein comes from TCRdb applying MiXCR to the multiplex PCR reads. The sample consists of 110,000 to 150,000 distinct CDR3 sequences, approximately 20% of them appearing once. The CDR3 totals 16 residues. Germline V lookup: CDR1 SEHNR, CDR2 FQNEAQ (reference sequence). Trimming removed 3 bases at V and 5 bases at J, with 16 bases between.

Sequencing input: blood. This clonotype originated in a woman between 50 and 59 years old with Graves' hyperthyroidism that later progressed to Graves' ophthalmopathy. This chain links TRBV7-9 with TRBJ2-2, with a tentative D call TRBD2 (6 bases). The CDR3 loop is CASSLERLGLTGELFF. The CDR3 region has the DNA TGTGCCAGCAGCTTGGAGAGACTAGGATTAACCGGGGAGCTGTTTTTT.